Listed below are T cell receptor beta chains from one sample, sequenced in a study of metastatic and nonmetastatic thyroid tumors. With MiXCR, TCRdb reprocessed the PCR reads. The table includes roughly 25,000 clones, about 15% detected once. The sequencing sample was made of blood. Source of these receptors: a female donor with papillary thyroid cancer or a benign thyroid nodule (not recorded which). Some clones in this sample may be carry-over from other donors' samples. Both conserved end residues are part of each CDR3. Fields, in order: J gene, clone size, V gene, D gene, CDR3 protein, CDR3 DNA. The D gene is left open where the match is weak. Size is stated for part of the rows, as once, few or many counts, or as a class when the clone is expanded.

j_gene: TRBJ2-2; abundance: many; v_gene: TRBV5-5; d_gene: -; CDR3aa: CASSLNTGELFF; CDR3nt: TGTGCCAGCAGCTTGAACACCGGGGAGCTGTTTTTT
j_gene: TRBJ2-3; abundance: -; v_gene: TRBV7-7; d_gene: -; CDR3aa: CASSSLSYLGPDTQYF; CDR3nt: TGTGCTAGCAGCTCCCTAAGCTACCTAGGACCAGATACGCAGTATTTT
j_gene: TRBJ2-7; abundance: -; v_gene: TRBV5-1; d_gene: -; CDR3aa: CASRYRSTYEQYF; CDR3nt: TGCGCCAGCAGGTACAGGTCAACCTACGAGCAGTACTTC
j_gene: TRBJ2-3; abundance: -; v_gene: TRBV3-1; d_gene: TRBD2; CDR3aa: CASSPTGLAGGVSTDTQYF; CDR3nt: TGTGCCAGCAGCCCCACTGGACTAGCGGGAGGTGTAAGCACAGATACGCAGTATTTT
j_gene: TRBJ2-1; abundance: -; v_gene: TRBV20-1; d_gene: TRBD2; CDR3aa: CSAQGLAYNEQFF; CDR3nt: TGCAGTGCTCAGGGACTAGCTTACAATGAGCAGTTCTTC
j_gene: TRBJ1-3; abundance: -; v_gene: TRBV11-2; d_gene: TRBD1; CDR3aa: CASSTQGAPGNTIYF; CDR3nt: TGTGCCAGCAGCACACAGGGGGCGCCAGGAAACACCATATATTTT
j_gene: TRBJ1-1; abundance: many; v_gene: TRBV28; d_gene: TRBD1; CDR3aa: CASSSWTGSAEAFF; CDR3nt: TGTGCCAGCAGTTCTTGGACAGGGTCGGCTGAAGCTTTCTTT
j_gene: TRBJ2-1; abundance: many; v_gene: TRBV9; d_gene: -; CDR3aa: CASSGGERSQGRFYNEQFF; CDR3nt: TGTGCCAGCAGCGGTGGTGAGCGGAGCCAGGGGAGATTCTACAATGAGCAGTTCTTC
j_gene: TRBJ1-5; abundance: many; v_gene: TRBV28; d_gene: -; CDR3aa: CASSGGAGVISNQPQHF; CDR3nt: TGTGCCAGCAGCGGAGGGGCGGGCGTAATTAGCAATCAGCCCCAGCATTTT
j_gene: TRBJ2-7; abundance: many; v_gene: TRBV6-1; d_gene: TRBD1; CDR3aa: CASSETTGSYEQYF; CDR3nt: TGTGCCAGCAGTGAAACGACAGGGAGCTACGAGCAGTACTTC
j_gene: TRBJ1-1; abundance: many; v_gene: TRBV5-5; d_gene: TRBD1; CDR3aa: CASSGMDRGAFF; CDR3nt: TGTGCCAGCAGCGGCATGGACAGGGGGGCTTTCTTT
j_gene: TRBJ2-5; abundance: many; v_gene: TRBV5-6; d_gene: TRBD2; CDR3aa: CASSLLLAEETQYF; CDR3nt: TGTGCCAGCAGCTTGTTACTAGCGGAGGAGACCCAGTACTTC
j_gene: TRBJ2-7; abundance: -; v_gene: TRBV9; d_gene: -; CDR3aa: CASSVGYSLTYEQYF; CDR3nt: TGTGCCAGCAGCGTAGGATACTCATTAACCTACGAGCAGTACTTC
j_gene: TRBJ2-3; abundance: few; v_gene: TRBV6-1; d_gene: -; CDR3aa: CASARWPSKDTQYF; CDR3nt: TGTGCCAGTGCCAGGTGGCCAAGCAAAGATACGCAGTATTTT
j_gene: TRBJ1-1; abundance: many; v_gene: TRBV28; d_gene: -; CDR3aa: CASSFGGLLNTEAFF; CDR3nt: TGTGCCAGCAGTTTCGGGGGGCTGTTGAACACTGAAGCTTTCTTT
j_gene: TRBJ2-2; abundance: many; v_gene: TRBV7-9; d_gene: -; CDR3aa: CASSSTINTGELFF; CDR3nt: TGTGCCAGCAGCTCTACTATCAACACCGGGGAGCTGTTTTTT
j_gene: TRBJ1-5; abundance: -; v_gene: TRBV7-2; d_gene: TRBD1; CDR3aa: CASRPGQGAYHPQHF; CDR3nt: TGTGCCAGCAGACCGGGGCAGGGGGCGTATCATCCCCAGCATTTT
j_gene: TRBJ2-7; abundance: many; v_gene: TRBV19; d_gene: -; CDR3aa: CASTYRDRPYEQYF; CDR3nt: TGTGCCAGTACTTATCGGGACCGACCCTACGAGCAGTACTTC
j_gene: TRBJ1-4; abundance: many; v_gene: TRBV12-3/TRBV12-4; d_gene: -; CDR3aa: CASSPGVLDEKLFF; CDR3nt: TGTGCCAGCAGCCCAGGGGTATTGGATGAAAAACTGTTTTTT
j_gene: TRBJ1-5; abundance: many; v_gene: TRBV19; d_gene: -; CDR3aa: CASSMDTRGWGQPQHF; CDR3nt: TGTGCCAGTAGTATGGACACGAGGGGCTGGGGTCAGCCCCAGCATTTT
j_gene: TRBJ2-7; abundance: medium-sized; v_gene: TRBV4-1; d_gene: -; CDR3aa: CASSQPGGAYEQYF; CDR3nt: TGCGCCAGCAGCCAACCAGGGGGGGCCTACGAGCAGTACTTC
j_gene: TRBJ2-3; abundance: few; v_gene: TRBV25-1; d_gene: TRBD2; CDR3aa: CASSESGRVTDTQYF; CDR3nt: TGTGCCAGCAGTGAAAGCGGGAGGGTCACGGATACGCAGTATTTT